One T cell receptor beta chain is described in this entry. Antigen unknown. These data belong to a study of cytomegalovirus exposure and HLA in healthy donors. Donors sampled were nominally healthy, though unrecorded immune exposures were likely. This CDR3 comprises 17 residues. Germline CDR1 is MGHRA and CDR2 is YSYEKL. Trimming pared 2 bases from V and 6 bases from J, leaving 22 bases between. A multiplex PCR was run with 60 Vbeta primers and 13 Jbeta primers. In the source study's methods: Roughly 11 million shared chains were among the 65 million to 85 million unique TCR beta chains that a later analysis counted. Generated by immunoSEQ multiplex PCR, the TCRdb table keeps only in-frame clones and is missing some. The V and J calls and the clone size are those of that table, but D and trimming were determined from the DNA. The sample carries some 76,000 clones, roughly 80% recorded once. Study-wide results and limits: Apart from CMV serostatus, no immune exposure information was available.

This clonotype was sampled from a woman aged 45-65 years in good health and CMV-seronegative. The chain links TRBV4-1 to TRBJ1-2; no clear D gene. Material for sequencing was PBMCs. In nucleotides, the CDR3 is TGCGCCAGCAGCCAAAGTGGCGGCCTTATAACTTCAAATGGCTACACCTTC. Protein: CASSQSGGLITSNGYTF.